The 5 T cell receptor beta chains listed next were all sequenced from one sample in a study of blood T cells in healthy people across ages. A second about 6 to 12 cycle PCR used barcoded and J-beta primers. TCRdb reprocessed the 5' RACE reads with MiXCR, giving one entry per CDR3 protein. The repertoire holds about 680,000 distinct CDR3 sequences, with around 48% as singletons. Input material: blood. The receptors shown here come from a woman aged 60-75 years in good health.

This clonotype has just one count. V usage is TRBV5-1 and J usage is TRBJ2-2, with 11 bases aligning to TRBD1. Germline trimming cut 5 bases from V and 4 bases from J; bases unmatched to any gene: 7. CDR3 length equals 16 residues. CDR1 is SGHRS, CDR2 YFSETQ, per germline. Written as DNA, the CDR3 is TGCGCCAGCAGAAATTTGGGACAGGGGGTCACCGGGGAGCTGTTTTTT. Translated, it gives CASRNLGQGVTGELFF.

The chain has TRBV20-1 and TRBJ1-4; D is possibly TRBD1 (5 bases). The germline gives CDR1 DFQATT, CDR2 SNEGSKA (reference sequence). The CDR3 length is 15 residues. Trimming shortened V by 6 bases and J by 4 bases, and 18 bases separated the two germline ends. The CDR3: CSARPRGGDNEKLFF. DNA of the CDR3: TGCAGTGCGAGACCGCGGGGCGGGGATAATGAAAAACTGTTTTTT.

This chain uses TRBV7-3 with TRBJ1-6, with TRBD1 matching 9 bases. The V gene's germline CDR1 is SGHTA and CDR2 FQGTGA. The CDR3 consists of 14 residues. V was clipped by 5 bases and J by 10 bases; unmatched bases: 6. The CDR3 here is CASSRTGEESPLHF. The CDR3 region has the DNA TGTGCCAGCAGCCGGACAGGGGAAGAATCACCCCTCCACTTT. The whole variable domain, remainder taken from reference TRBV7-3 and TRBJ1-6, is GAGVSQTPSNKVTEKGKYVELRCDPISGHTALYWYRQSLGQGPEFLIYFQGTGAADDSGLPNDRFFAVRPEGSVSTLKIQRTERGDSAVYLCASSRTGEESPLHFGNGTRLTVT.

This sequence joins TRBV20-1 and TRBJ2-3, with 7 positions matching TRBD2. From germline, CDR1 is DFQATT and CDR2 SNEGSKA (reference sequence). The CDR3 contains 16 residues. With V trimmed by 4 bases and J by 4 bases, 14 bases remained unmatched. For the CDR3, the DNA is TGCAGTGCTAACGAGCCGGCTAGCGGAGACCCAGATACGCAGTATTTT. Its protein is CSANEPASGDPDTQYF.

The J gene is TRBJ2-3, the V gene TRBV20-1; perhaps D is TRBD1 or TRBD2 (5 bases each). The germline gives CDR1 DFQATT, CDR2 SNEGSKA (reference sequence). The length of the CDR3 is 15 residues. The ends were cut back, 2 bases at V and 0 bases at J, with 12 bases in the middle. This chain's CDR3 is CSARMSGTSTDTQYF. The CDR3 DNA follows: TGCAGTGCTAGAATGTCCGGGACCAGCACAGATACGCAGTATTTT.